This TCR beta chain was identified during a study of shared clonotypes between healthy human individuals. In the naive CD8 group, cells lacked CD45RO and were positively selected for CCR7, so terminally differentiated effector memory CD45RA+ cells were left out. Produced via immunoSEQ multiplex PCR; TCRdb's table is partial and in-frame only. The sample records over 750,000 clones, around 96% being singletons. This CDR3 is built from 14 residues. Trimming took off 1 base at V and 4 bases at J, with 8 bases between the two ends. CDR1 LGHNA and CDR2 YSLEER come from the germline V gene. Sequencing was carried out using naive CD8+ T cells sorted from blood. The chain recombines TRBV4-3 with TRBJ2-1, with D hard to call. The clonotype was recovered from a man aged 30 to 45 in good health. CDR3 region: CASSQASLYNEQFF. In DNA, the CDR3 is TGCGCCAGCAGCCAAGCGTCGCTGTACAATGAGCAGTTCTTC.